This TCR beta chain was documented in a study of blood T cell repertoires in COVID-19. In the original workflow: Amplified reference gene primers provided the basis for estimating nucleated cell counts. Profiled with immunoSEQ multiplex PCR; TCRdb holds only in-frame clones, not every one. Clone size and V and J calls were adopted from that table, with D and trimming inferred from the DNA. The sample includes 200,000 or so clones, approximately 88% of them seen just once. Participants' own reports of clinical history determined their cohort assignment. There are 13 residues in the CDR3. Germline CDR1 and CDR2: KGHDR and SFDVKD. V shed 9 bases and J 5 bases; nucleotides not matched to a gene: 6. This clone was observed a single time.

The TCR was taken from a woman under 30 who had recovered from COVID-19. The V and J genes are TRBV24-1 and TRBJ2-7; 10 bases are shared with TRBD1. Sequenced sample: PBMCs or T cells enriched from blood (not recorded which). DNA for the CDR3: TGTGCCACCGCAAGGACAGGGGGAGACGAGCAGTACTTC. Amino acid sequence: CATARTGGDEQYF.